Sequencing of this T cell receptor beta chain was carried out in a study of T cells in Graves' hyperthyroidism and ophthalmopathy. PBMCs were sourced from approximately 10 ml fresh peripheral blood. Germline loops: CDR1 SGHVS, CDR2 FQNEAQ. This CDR3 contains 12 residues. V lost 2 bases and J 2 bases, leaving 3 bases between the germline ends. There were TCR beta CDR3 regions amplified from RNA transcripts. TCR CDR3 underwent first-round RT-PCR with the HTBI primer set. TCRdb called the multiplex PCR reads again in MiXCR, with one record for every CDR3 protein. The table records a few hundred thousand distinct CDR3 sequences, 17% of them present only once. The table lists this clonotype with many counts.

The TCR sequence derives from a woman under 30 with Graves' ophthalmopathy. The rearrangement joins TRBV7-8 to TRBJ2-5; D gene uncertain. The specimen was blood. The CDR3 here is CASSLQQETQYF. Here the CDR3 DNA reads TGTGCCAGCAGCTTACAGCAAGAGACCCAGTACTTC. Full variable domain (missing parts from reference TRBV7-8 and TRBJ2-5): GAGVSQSPRYKVAKRGQDVALRCDPISGHVSLFWYQQALGQGPEFLTYFQNEAQLDKSGLPSDRFFAERPEGSVSTLKIQRTQQEDSAVYLCASSLQQETQYFGPGTRLLVL.